This T cell receptor (beta chain) was retrieved from a study of cytomegalovirus exposure and HLA in healthy donors. Across the whole study: Of the donors genotyped, approximately 410 in all, 75% to 85% fell in the Caucasian-associated ancestry cluster. Study-level points and caveats: Later on, an analysis found that several of the most significant clusters appeared to be linked to common viral pathogens, which included parvovirus B19. Based on reports, TCR beta sequences accurately predicted HLA-A and HLA-B alleles for most subjects.

The PCR contained 60 Vbeta and 13 Jbeta primers. Clones were read by immunoSEQ multiplex PCR, and TCRdb kept only the in-frame ones, dropping some. Of about 160,000 clones detected, around four fifths appear once; the ten largest clones hold more than 1.5%. Germline V CDR1 and CDR2: MGHRA, YSYEKL. V was pared by 4 bases and J by 4 bases, with 13 bases between. The CDR3 runs 14 residues. This clone was detected once. Antigen: not known. Specimen: PBMCs. The rearrangement uses TRBV4-1 and TRBJ1-2; D remains ambiguous. This sequence was found in a man aged 18 to 30 in good health and CMV-seronegative. Written as DNA, the CDR3 is TGCGCCAGCAGCCGGCCCGTGGGGAGCTATGGCTACACCTTC. It specifies CASSRPVGSYGYTF.